These 24 T cell receptor beta chains were all obtained from the same sample, sequenced in a study of blood T cell repertoires in COVID-19. The repertoire was sequenced with immunoSEQ multiplex PCR; TCRdb's copy has only in-frame clones and lacks some. The repertoire includes roughly 70,000 clones, roughly 80% of them detected once, and about 5% sits in the top ten. The specimen sequenced was peripheral blood. The source of these receptors is a woman aged 60-70 years with acute or convalescent COVID-19.

The chain couples TRBV20-1 to TRBJ2-1, with 7 bases that match TRBD2. Germline-derived CDR1 and CDR2 are DFQATT and SNEGSKA (reference sequence). The CDR3 spans 11 residues. CDR3 residues: CICGGPNEQFF. For the CDR3, the DNA is TGCATTTGCGGGGGTCCGAATGAGCAGTTCTTC.

V and J are TRBV29-1 and TRBJ2-7; 7 nucleotides agree with TRBD1. CDR3 length: 14 amino acids. CDR1 is SQVTM and CDR2 is ANQGSEA in the germline V gene. After removal of 4 bases from V and 2 bases from J, the junction contained 8 bases not matched to a gene. This CDR3 is CSVGGTVVTYEQYF. Written as DNA, the CDR3 is TGCAGCGTTGGAGGGACAGTGGTTACCTACGAGCAGTACTTC.

In this sample, this clone turned up once. J is TRBJ2-1 and V is TRBV29-1, with D possibly being TRBD1 (5 bases). The CDR3 covers 12 residues. The V end was cut by 7 bases, the J end by 5 bases, with 12 bases between. Germline V lookup: CDR1 SQVTM, CDR2 ANQGSEA. The CDR3: CSGRTGHNEQFF. The CDR3 nucleotides read TGCAGCGGGCGAACAGGACACAATGAGCAGTTCTTC.

V is TRBV10-3 and J is TRBJ1-4; TRBD1 is a possible D gene (5 bases). Germline CDR1 ENHRY, CDR2 SYGVKD. This CDR3 is built from 14 residues. The ends were cut back, 5 bases at V and 5 bases at J, with 12 bases in the middle. The CDR3 sequence: CAISPGTANEKLFF. CDR3 DNA: TGTGCCATCAGTCCCGGGACTGCGAATGAAAAACTGTTTTTT.

The chain joins TRBV6-1 to TRBJ1-6; D possibly corresponds to TRBD1 (5 bases). The CDR3 is 17 amino acids. V dropped 2 bases and J dropped 1 base, with 12 bases sitting between them. The V gene's germline CDR1 is MNHNS and CDR2 SASEGT. CDR3 amino acids: CASSEIDRSSYNSPLHF. CDR3 sequence (DNA): TGTGCCAGCAGTGAAATCGACAGATCTTCCTATAATTCACCCCTCCACTTT.

The CDR3 DNA reads TGTGCCAGCAGCACGGGGACAAACACTGAAGCTTTCTTT. Its protein product is CASSTGTNTEAFF. V gene TRBV7-9 combines with J gene TRBJ1-1, with D possibly matching TRBD1 (6 bases). Trimming took off 5 bases at V and 2 bases at J, with 9 bases between the two ends. The CDR3 contains 13 residues. Germline V lookup: CDR1 SEHNR, CDR2 FQNEAQ (reference sequence).

The rearrangement joins TRBV12-3 or TRBV12-4 to TRBJ1-1; D is uncertain. Trimming pared 4 bases from V and 1 base from J, leaving 7 bases between. The CDR3 is 13 amino acids. CDR3 region: CASSSTPNTEAFF. Here the CDR3 DNA reads TGTGCCAGCAGTTCAACACCGAACACTGAAGCTTTCTTT.

The chain has TRBV27 and TRBJ1-2, with 7 bases matching TRBD1. This CDR3 is built from 14 residues. CDR1 and CDR2 (germline): MNHEY, SMNVEV (reference sequence). V was pared by 6 bases and J by 2 bases, with 6 bases of the junction left unmatched. This CDR3 reads CASSFDRDNYGYTF. CDR3 sequence (DNA): TGTGCCAGCAGCTTTGACAGGGACAACTATGGCTACACCTTC.

This chain joins TRBV30 and TRBJ2-7; TRBD2 matches 13 bases. The J segment lost 5 bases and the V segment lost 0 bases, leaving 13 bases of the junction unmatched. The CDR3 covers 18 residues. Germline V gene data show CDR1 as GTSNPN and CDR2 as SVGIG (reference sequence). The DNA for the CDR3 is TGTGCCTGGAGTGTATTGGGGACTAGCGGGACAAAAAGGAACGAGCAGTACTTC. Translated: CAWSVLGTSGTKRNEQYF.

This chain uses TRBV5-4 with TRBJ2-3, with 8 bases identical to TRBD1. Trimming cost V 4 bases and J 1 base; bases outside gene matches: 8. The germline gives CDR1 SGHNT, CDR2 YYREEE (reference sequence). This CDR3 is built from 16 residues. The CDR3 here is CASSPNRGWGTDTQYF. The CDR3 bases are TGTGCCAGCAGCCCGAACAGGGGGTGGGGCACAGATACGCAGTATTTT.

The rearrangement joins TRBV6-1 to TRBJ2-3; 14 nucleotides match TRBD2. The CDR3 contains 19 residues. Germline V gives CDR1 MNHNS, CDR2 SASEGT. Losses at the gene ends were 0 bases for V and 3 bases for J; bases not matched to a gene: 8. The CDR3 nucleotides read TGTGCCAGCAGTGAAGCGTGGTCGGGACTAGCGGGGGAGACAGATACGCAGTATTTT. Its protein product is CASSEAWSGLAGETDTQYF.

The chain combines TRBV9 with TRBJ1-3; maybe TRBD1 (5 bases). Germline assignment: CDR1 SGDLS and CDR2 YYNGEE. This CDR3 is built from 16 residues. Trimming cost V 4 bases and J 0 bases, with 14 bases left between them. For the CDR3, the DNA is TGTGCCAGCAGCCCGTTACAGGTTAGCTCTGGAAACACCATATATTTT. This translates into CASSPLQVSSGNTIYF.

The rearrangement uses TRBV2 and TRBJ2-6; D possibly corresponds to TRBD1 (6 bases). V was shortened by 9 bases and J by 3 bases, with 15 bases between the two germline ends. The CDR3 extends over 15 amino acids. The germline V gene encodes CDR1 SNHLY and CDR2 FYNNEI. As DNA, the CDR3 is TGTGCCAGTGGAACAGGGCCTCTTGGGGCCAACGTCCTGACTTTC. This sequence encodes CASGTGPLGANVLTF.

The chain joins TRBV5-1 to TRBJ1-2, with 10 bases identical to TRBD1. There are 16 residues in the CDR3. Germline assignment: CDR1 SGHRS and CDR2 YFSETQ. The J segment lost 4 bases and the V segment lost 2 bases, leaving 8 bases of the junction unmatched. DNA for the CDR3: TGCGCCAGCAGCTTACAGACAGGGGGCCTGGGCTATGGCTACACCTTC. It translates to CASSLQTGGLGYGYTF.

This sequence joins TRBV6-5 and TRBJ2-3; 10 bases are a match to TRBD2. This CDR3 region has 14 residues. Germline V gene sequence: CDR1 MNHEY, CDR2 SVGAGI. V dropped 6 bases and J dropped 4; count of bases not matched to a gene: 4. In nucleotides, the CDR3 is TGTGCCAGCAGAAGAGCGGGGGGGCCAGATACGCAGTATTTT. Translation: CASRRAGGPDTQYF.

The chain links TRBV5-1 to TRBJ2-1; the D gene is possibly TRBD2 (6 bases). Germline V gene sequence: CDR1 SGHRS, CDR2 YFSETQ. The CDR3 covers 13 residues. The V end lost 2 bases, the J end lost 8 bases, and 11 bases lay between the germline ends. DNA of the CDR3: TGCGCCAGCAGCTTCCTAGCGAGGGATGAGCAGTTCTTC. This gives the protein CASSFLARDEQFF. The full variable domain, with the rest looked up from reference TRBV5-1 and TRBJ2-1, is KAGVTQTPRYLIKTRGQQVTLSCSPISGHRSVSWYQQTPGQGLQFLFEYFSETQRNKGNFPGRFSGRQFSNSRSEMNVSTLELGDSALYLCASSFLARDEQFFGPGTRLTVL.

This clone has only one observation. The chain uses TRBV10-3 and TRBJ1-2; 7 bases agree with TRBD1. This CDR3 comprises 12 residues. Germline lookup yields CDR1 ENHRY and CDR2 SYGVKD. V shed 6 bases and J 8 bases; nucleotides not matched to a gene: 6. Written as DNA, the CDR3 is TGTGCCATCAGATGGACAGGCGGCGGCTACACCTTC. This encodes CAIRWTGGGYTF.

This clone was detected only a few times. The rearrangement joins TRBV7-3 to TRBJ1-2, with 7 bases identical to TRBD1. The CDR3 sequence is 16 residues long. After removal of 5 bases from V and 7 bases from J, the junction contained 16 bases not matched to a gene. The germline CDR1 and CDR2 sequences are SGHTA and FQGTGA. Here the CDR3 reads CASSPRDRGILLGYTF. The CDR3 DNA reads as TGTGCCAGCAGCCCTCGGGACAGAGGAATTTTACTTGGCTACACCTTC.

V is TRBV19 and J is TRBJ2-3, with TRBD1 identical over 8 bases. CDR1 and CDR2 from the germline V gene are LNHDA and SQIVND (reference sequence). The CDR3 is 15 residues long. Trimming took 5 bases from V and 1 from J; bases not matched to a gene: 5. The CDR3 loop is CASSDGQGRTDTQYF. CDR3 sequence (DNA): TGTGCCAGTAGTGATGGACAGGGACGCACAGATACGCAGTATTTT.

This clone occurred a few times. The chain uses TRBV4-1 and TRBJ2-3; TRBD1 is a possible D gene (7 bases). With 3 bases removed from V and 6 bases from J, the gap between germline ends came to 25 bases. The CDR3 has 18 residues. Germline CDR1 MGHRA, CDR2 YSYEKL. The CDR3 loop is CASSHGTRRQGGTDTQYF. The CDR3 coding sequence is TGCGCCAGCAGCCATGGGACGAGAAGACAGGGAGGAACGGATACGCAGTATTTT.

The genes are TRBV7-9 and TRBJ2-7; D is possibly TRBD1 (6 bases). The V and J ends lost 5 bases and 0 bases respectively, with 8 bases between them. The length of the CDR3 is 13 residues. The V gene's germline CDR1 is SEHNR and CDR2 FQNEAQ (reference sequence). The CDR3 spells CASSRQASYEQYF. As DNA, the CDR3 is TGTGCCAGCAGCCGACAGGCCTCCTACGAGCAGTACTTC.

V gene TRBV6-5 combines with J gene TRBJ1-2; 7 bases align to TRBD1. CDR1 is MNHEY and CDR2 is SVGAGI in the germline V gene. The ends lost 10 bases at V and 5 bases at J; junction bases unmatched: 16. The CDR3 is made up of 15 amino acids. Here the CDR3 reads CATLKGALEPYGYTF. In DNA, the CDR3 is TGTGCCACCCTGAAGGGGGCCCTCGAACCATATGGCTACACCTTC.

There are a few counts of this clone. The J gene is TRBJ2-1, the V gene TRBV24-1; the D gene is possibly TRBD1 (7 bases). In germline, CDR1 is KGHDR, CDR2 SFDVKD. This CDR3 contains 16 residues. Trimming left V 4 bases short and J 7 bases short, with 19 bases between. DNA of the CDR3: TGTGCCACCAGTGAACCCGGAGTAGCAGGGGGGAATGAGCAGTTCTTC. This sequence encodes CATSEPGVAGGNEQFF.

The V gene is TRBV27, the J gene TRBJ1-6, with D possibly TRBD1 on 5 matching bases. The CDR3 has 14 residues. Germline lookup yields CDR1 MNHEY and CDR2 SMNVEV (reference sequence). V lost 7 bases and J 3 bases, leaving 10 bases between the germline ends. CDR3: CASTAGVYNSPLHF. The DNA for the CDR3 is TGTGCCAGCACCGCGGGGGTCTATAATTCACCCCTCCACTTT.